These 9 T cell receptor beta chains came from one sample sequenced in a study of T cell responses to AZD1222 COVID-19 vaccine. Sequenced by immunoSEQ multiplex PCR; TCRdb stores in-frame clones only, minus some. The table lists approximately 210,000 clones, approximately 90% of them singletons. Material: peripheral blood, obtained 28 days after the second AZD1222 dose. These receptors were collected from an adult who received the AZD1222 COVID-19 vaccine.

V and J are TRBV3-1 (or the pseudogene TRBV3-2) and TRBJ1-2, with a possible D match to TRBD1 (5 bases). The CDR3 sequence is 15 residues long. Germline-derived CDR1 and CDR2 are LGHDT and YNNKEL (reference sequence). The V and J ends lost 1 base and 1 base respectively, with 10 bases between them. For the CDR3, the DNA is TGTGCCAGCAGCCAAGTCAGGACAAGTAACTATGGCTACACCTTC. Amino acid sequence: CASSQVRTSNYGYTF.

The chain is built from TRBV7-9 and TRBJ2-5; D is uncertain. CDR1 SEHNR and CDR2 FQNEAQ come from the germline V gene (reference sequence). The V end lost 4 bases, the J end lost 3 bases, and 9 bases lay between the germline ends. The CDR3 contains 13 residues. The CDR3 DNA sequence: TGTGCCAGCAGCTCAAGGGTTGAAGAGACCCAGTACTTC. The encoded protein is CASSSRVEETQYF.

This chain joins TRBV28 and TRBJ2-1; D may be TRBD2 (5 bases). CDR3 size: 13 residues. The germline V gene has CDR1 MDHEN and CDR2 SYDVKM. V gave up 8 bases and J gave up 8 bases, with 16 bases separating them. The chain's CDR3 is CASAAASRYEQFF. CDR3 DNA: TGTGCCAGCGCGGCGGCTAGCAGATATGAGCAGTTCTTC.

The chain couples TRBV19 to TRBJ2-7; TRBD2 might be the D (6 bases). Germline CDR1 and CDR2: LNHDA and SQIVND (reference sequence). CDR3 length equals 13 residues. V was pared by 5 bases and J by 7 bases, with 15 bases between. This CDR3 reads CASSGGTVWEQYF. CDR3 bases: TGTGCCAGTAGTGGGGGGACTGTCTGGGAGCAGTACTTC.

The chain joins TRBV4-1 to TRBJ2-7; TRBD2 agrees at 10 bases. This CDR3 spans 17 amino acids. Germline values: CDR1 MGHRA, CDR2 YSYEKL. V dropped 1 base and J dropped 3; count of bases not matched to a gene: 9. CDR3 nucleotides: TGCGCCAGCAGCCAAGGGCCCCCGGCTAGCGGGAGCTACGAGCAGTACTTC. Amino acids: CASSQGPPASGSYEQYF.

The J gene is TRBJ1-1, the V gene TRBV27, with D perhaps TRBD1 (5 bases). The germline gives CDR1 MNHEY, CDR2 SMNVEV (reference sequence). CDR3 length: 12 residues. V was trimmed by 6 bases and J by 8 bases, leaving 13 bases between them. CDR3 region: CASSETGTEAFF. The CDR3 coding sequence is TGTGCCAGCAGCGAGACCGGGACGGAAGCTTTCTTT.

The chain has TRBV7-9 and TRBJ2-7, with D perhaps given as TRBD1 or TRBD2 (5 bases each). Deletions cut 8 bases from V and 2 bases from J, with 16 bases between. CDR1 is SEHNR, CDR2 FQNEAQ, per germline (reference sequence). This CDR3 spans 14 amino acids. The CDR3 coding sequence is TGTGCCAGCGGAAAAGGGGACGGTGCCTACGAGCAGTACTTC. Protein product: CASGKGDGAYEQYF.

The rearrangement links TRBV11-2 to TRBJ1-5; TRBD1 matches at 9 bases. After removal of 1 base from V and 6 bases from J, the junction contained 7 bases not matched to a gene. Germline CDR1 is SGHAT and CDR2 is FQNNGV. This CDR3 is 16 amino acids long. DNA for the CDR3: TGTGCCAGCAGCTTAGGGGGGACAGGGACGGGTCAGCCCCAGCATTTT. As protein: CASSLGGTGTGQPQHF.

This sequence joins TRBV5-1 and TRBJ2-1; the D is unclear. Per the germline V gene, CDR1 is SGHRS and CDR2 is YFSETQ. This CDR3 has 12 residues. Trimming pared 4 bases from V and 9 bases from J, leaving 11 bases between. CDR3 protein: CASSPTTTEQFF. Written as DNA, the CDR3 is TGCGCCAGCAGCCCAACTACTACTGAGCAGTTCTTC.